These T cell receptor beta chains were read from a single sample in a study of cytomegalovirus exposure and HLA in healthy donors. Profiling relied on immunoSEQ multiplex PCR, and the TCRdb table lists in-frame clones only, not all of them. In the table there are 130,000 to 150,000 clones, 50% to 75% of which are singletons. Specimen: PBMCs. The receptors come from a woman aged 30 to 39 in good health and CMV-seropositive. CDR3s include the opening cysteine and the closing phenylalanine or tryptophan. The D gene is left open where the match is weak. Clone size is not always given. Where it is, it says once, few, many or a class for expanded clones.

abundance,v_gene,j_gene,d_gene,CDR3aa,CDR3nt
.,TRBV7-9,TRBJ2-7,TRBD1,CASSSPWTGLHEQYF,TGTGCCAGCAGCTCCCCCTGGACAGGGCTTCACGAGCAGTACTTC
few,TRBV5-1,TRBJ2-7,TRBD1,CASSFLGTGAAEQYF,TGCGCCAGCAGCTTTCTTGGGACAGGGGCCGCGGAGCAGTACTTC
.,TRBV6-5,TRBJ2-7,TRBD2,CATGGRANEQYF,TGTGCGACGGGAGGGAGGGCCAACGAGCAGTACTTC
.,TRBV9,TRBJ2-3,.,CASTPGPAFITDTQYF,TGTGCCAGCACCCCGGGTCCCGCCTTTATCACAGATACGCAGTATTTT
.,TRBV4-2,TRBJ1-1,.,CASSQDIYREAFF,TGTGCCAGCAGCCAAGATATATACAGGGAAGCTTTCTTT
.,TRBV9,TRBJ2-7,.,CASSSGGGTGMYEQYF,TGTGCCAGCAGCTCAGGCGGGGGGACAGGGATGTACGAGCAGTACTTC
once,TRBV5-1,TRBJ1-2,TRBD1,CASSHRGQNGYTF,TGCGCCAGCAGCCACCGGGGACAGAATGGCTACACCTTC
.,TRBV5-1,TRBJ2-2,TRBD2,CASSRGSGTSRNTGELFF,TGCGCCAGCAGCCGAGGTAGCGGGACCTCTAGGAACACCGGGGAGCTGTTTTTT
.,TRBV10-3,TRBJ2-2,.,CAISFRGDTGELFF,TGTGCCATCAGTTTCAGGGGTGACACCGGGGAGCTGTTTTTT
.,TRBV4-2,TRBJ2-5,TRBD2,CASSQERLAGGIQETQYF,TGTGCCAGCAGCCAAGAACGACTAGCGGGGGGCATACAAGAGACCCAGTACTTC
few,TRBV2,TRBJ1-5,TRBD1,CASAYRGEIQPQHF,TGTGCCAGCGCCTACAGGGGGGAAATTCAGCCCCAGCATTTT
.,TRBV2,TRBJ2-5,.,CASTQRQETQYF,TGTGCCAGCACCCAGAGGCAAGAGACCCAGTACTTC
.,TRBV18,TRBJ1-5,.,CASSPGQNQPQHF,TGTGCCAGCTCACCCGGACAGAATCAGCCCCAGCATTTT
.,TRBV18,TRBJ2-2,TRBD1,CASSAGTAFNTGELFF,TGTGCCAGCTCGGCCGGGACAGCCTTTAACACCGGGGAGCTGTTTTTT
.,TRBV30,TRBJ1-1,.,CAWSALGGGGATEAFF,TGTGCCTGGAGTGCCTTGGGGGGAGGCGGGGCCACTGAAGCTTTCTTT
few,TRBV15,TRBJ1-2,.,CATSRDRGKANYGYTF,TGTGCCACCAGCAGAGACCGGGGAAAGGCTAACTATGGCTACACCTTC
once,TRBV29-1,TRBJ1-2,.,CSVEEGGVGNYGYTF,TGCAGCGTTGAAGAGGGAGGGGTAGGCAACTATGGCTACACCTTC
few,TRBV2,TRBJ1-5,.,CASSDTAIIPQHF,TGTGCCAGCAGTGATACAGCCATTATACCCCAGCATTTT
.,TRBV9,TRBJ1-2,TRBD1,CASSLWRQGRILEYTF,TGTGCCAGCAGCTTATGGAGACAGGGCAGAATCCTAGAGTACACCTTC
.,TRBV5-1,TRBJ2-1,.,CASSLATDWEDNEQFF,TGCGCCAGCAGCCTCGCGACCGATTGGGAGGACAATGAGCAGTTCTTC
once,TRBV4-1,TRBJ1-4,TRBD1,CASSRGTAYEKLFF,TGCGCCAGCAGCCGGGGGACAGCCTACGAAAAACTGTTTTTT
once,TRBV9,TRBJ1-1,.,CASSPEGGTTEAFF,TGTGCCAGCAGCCCAGAGGGCGGCACCACTGAAGCTTTCTTT
.,TRBV4-1,TRBJ2-5,.,CASSQGGYQETQYF,TGCGCCAGCAGCCAAGGAGGGTACCAAGAGACCCAGTACTTC
.,TRBV28,TRBJ1-5,.,CASSFGGNNQPQHF,TGTGCCAGCAGTTTTGGGGGGAACAATCAGCCCCAGCATTTT
.,TRBV30,TRBJ2-1,TRBD2,CAWRASGRPTGDEQFF,TGTGCCTGGAGGGCTAGCGGGAGGCCAACGGGGGATGAGCAGTTCTTC
.,TRBV27,TRBJ1-2,TRBD1,CASSSAGTGGYYTF,TGTGCCAGCAGTTCCGCCGGGACAGGGGGGTACTACACCTTC
.,TRBV7-2,TRBJ1-2,.,CASSSYISGYTF,TGTGCCAGCAGCTCTTACATCAGTGGCTACACCTTC
few,TRBV11-2,TRBJ2-4,.,CASSLEVVTKNIQYF,TGTGCCAGCAGCTTAGAAGTAGTGACCAAAAACATTCAGTACTTC
.,TRBV7-9,TRBJ2-2,.,CASSLALTANTGELFF,TGTGCCAGCAGCTTAGCTCTCACAGCGAACACCGGGGAGCTGTTTTTT
few,TRBV10-2,TRBJ2-5,TRBD2,CASSGAREGLETQYF,TGCGCCAGCTCGGGTGCGCGGGAGGGCCTGGAGACCCAGTACTTC
.,TRBV9,TRBJ2-2,TRBD1,CASNPRQGAQRTGELFF,TGTGCCAGCAACCCTAGACAGGGGGCGCAAAGAACCGGGGAGCTGTTTTTT
few,TRBV5-4,TRBJ1-2,.,CASSAWATGSGYTF,TGTGCCAGCAGCGCTTGGGCCACAGGGAGTGGCTACACCTTC
.,TRBV10-3,TRBJ2-7,TRBD1,CAITPTGRSYEQYF,TGTGCCATCACCCCGACAGGGCGCTCCTACGAGCAGTACTTC
.,TRBV7-9,TRBJ2-7,.,CASSSIQQDPKYF,TGTGCCAGCAGCTCAATCCAACAGGACCCTAAGTACTTC
.,TRBV6-5,TRBJ1-5,.,CATSGRGNQPQHF,TGTGCCACCTCAGGACGGGGAAATCAGCCCCAGCATTTT
.,TRBV29-1,TRBJ1-2,.,CSVSKDSYGYTF,TGCAGCGTTTCCAAAGACAGCTATGGCTACACCTTC
.,TRBV28,TRBJ1-5,.,CASSLGWGGNQPQHF,TGTGCCAGCAGTTTAGGGTGGGGAGGCAATCAGCCCCAGCATTTT
few,TRBV10-1,TRBJ2-1,.,CASSPGPQGANEQFF,TGCGCCAGCAGCCCAGGGCCACAAGGGGCCAATGAGCAGTTCTTC
few,TRBV7-9,TRBJ1-2,TRBD1,CASSSWSGTGVDGYTF,TGTGCCAGCAGCTCATGGTCCGGGACAGGGGTAGACGGCTACACCTTC
.,TRBV28,TRBJ1-1,.,CATRGDTEAFF,TGTGCCACCAGAGGGGACACTGAAGCTTTCTTT
.,TRBV5-1,TRBJ2-3,TRBD1,CASSFLTGGYTQYF,TGCGCCAGCAGCTTTCTCACAGGGGGGTATACGCAGTATTTT
.,TRBV28,TRBJ2-3,TRBD1,CASSPYGTGVTDTQYF,TGTGCCAGCAGTCCCTATGGGACAGGGGTCACAGATACGCAGTATTTT
.,TRBV7-2,TRBJ2-7,TRBD1,CASGQGNYEQYF,TGTGCCAGTGGACAGGGAAACTACGAGCAGTACTTC
.,TRBV11-2,TRBJ1-2,TRBD1,CASSHYTGDGGYTF,TGTGCCAGCAGCCATTACACAGGGGACGGTGGCTACACCTTC
.,TRBV7-8,TRBJ1-3,.,CASSSNYGTTFFGNTIYF,TGTGCCAGCAGCTCGAACTACGGGACAACTTTTTTCGGAAACACCATATATTTT
.,TRBV6-1,TRBJ1-5,.,CASSEEVAAVNQPQHF,TGTGCCAGCAGTGAAGAGGTGGCGGCAGTAAATCAGCCCCAGCATTTT
.,TRBV2,TRBJ2-2,.,CASSVAHRELFF,TGTGCCAGCAGTGTGGCACACCGGGAGCTGTTTTTT
.,TRBV7-9,TRBJ1-6,.,CASSISYRSSYNSPLHF,TGTGCCAGCAGCATCTCTTACAGGAGCTCCTATAATTCACCCCTCCACTTT
once,TRBV6-1,TRBJ2-1,TRBD2,CASVGGGKQFF,TGTGCCAGCGTCGGGGGGGGGAAGCAGTTCTTC